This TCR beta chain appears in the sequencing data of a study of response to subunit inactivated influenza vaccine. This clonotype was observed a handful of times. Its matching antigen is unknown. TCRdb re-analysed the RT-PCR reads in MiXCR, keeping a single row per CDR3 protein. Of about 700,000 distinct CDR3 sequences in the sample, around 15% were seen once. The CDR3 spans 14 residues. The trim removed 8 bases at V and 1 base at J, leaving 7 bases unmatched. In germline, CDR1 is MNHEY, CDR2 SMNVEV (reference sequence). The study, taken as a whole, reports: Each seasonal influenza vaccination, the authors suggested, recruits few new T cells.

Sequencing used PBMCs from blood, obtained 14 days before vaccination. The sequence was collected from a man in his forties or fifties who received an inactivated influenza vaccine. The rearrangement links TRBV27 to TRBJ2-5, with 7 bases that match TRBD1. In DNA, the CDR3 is TGTGCCAGCGGAATCAGGGGGTTCCAAGAGACCCAGTACTTC. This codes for CASGIRGFQETQYF.